This TCR beta chain was captured in a study of cytomegalovirus exposure and HLA in healthy donors. Germline CDR1 is SGHNT and CDR2 is YENEEA. CDR3 length: 13 residues. V was pared by 2 bases and J by 6 bases, with 10 bases between. The PCR made use of 60 Vbeta and 13 Jbeta primers. Profiling relied on immunoSEQ multiplex PCR, and the TCRdb table lists in-frame clones only, not all of them. The sample contains roughly 170,000 clones, about 80% of which appear only once. Comments on this clone: As the CDR3 is not closed by the conserved phenylalanine or tryptophan, this likely results from a read error.

The V gene is TRBV11-3, the J gene TRBJ1-2; tentatively, D is TRBD1 (6 bases). The sequenced sample was PBMCs. This sequence was found in a man aged 30-40 years in good health and CMV-seropositive. The CDR3 loop is CASSLIQGDGYTS. CDR3 sequence (DNA): TGTGCCAGCAGCTTAATACAGGGCGATGGCTACACCTCC.